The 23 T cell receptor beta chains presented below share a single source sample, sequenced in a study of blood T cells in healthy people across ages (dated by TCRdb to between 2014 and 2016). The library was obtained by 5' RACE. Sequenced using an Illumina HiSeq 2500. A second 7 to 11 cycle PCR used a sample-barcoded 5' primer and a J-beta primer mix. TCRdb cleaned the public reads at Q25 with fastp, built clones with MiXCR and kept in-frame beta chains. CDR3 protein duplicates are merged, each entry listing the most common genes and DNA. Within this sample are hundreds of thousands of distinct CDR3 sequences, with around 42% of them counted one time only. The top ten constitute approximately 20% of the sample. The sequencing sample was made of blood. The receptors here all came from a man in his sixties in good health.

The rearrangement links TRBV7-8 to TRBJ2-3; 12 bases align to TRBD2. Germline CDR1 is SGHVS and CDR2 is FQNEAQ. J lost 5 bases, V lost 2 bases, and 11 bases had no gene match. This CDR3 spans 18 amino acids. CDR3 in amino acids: CASSLLETSGGRGDTQYF. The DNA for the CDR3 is TGTGCCAGCAGCTTATTGGAGACTAGCGGGGGTCGTGGAGATACGCAGTATTTT.

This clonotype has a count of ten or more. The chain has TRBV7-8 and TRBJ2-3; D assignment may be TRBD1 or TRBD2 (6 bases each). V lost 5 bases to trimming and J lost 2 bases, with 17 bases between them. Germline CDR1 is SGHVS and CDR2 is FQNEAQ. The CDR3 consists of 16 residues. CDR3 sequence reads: CASSPSRGLHTDTQYF. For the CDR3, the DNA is TGTGCCAGCAGCCCTTCCCGGGGGCTACACACAGATACGCAGTATTTT.

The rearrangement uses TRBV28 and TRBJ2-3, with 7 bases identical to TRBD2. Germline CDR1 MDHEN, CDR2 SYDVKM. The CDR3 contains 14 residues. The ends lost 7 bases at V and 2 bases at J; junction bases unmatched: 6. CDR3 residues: CASKDGGSTDTQYF. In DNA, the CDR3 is TGTGCCAGCAAAGACGGGGGGTCCACAGATACGCAGTATTTT.

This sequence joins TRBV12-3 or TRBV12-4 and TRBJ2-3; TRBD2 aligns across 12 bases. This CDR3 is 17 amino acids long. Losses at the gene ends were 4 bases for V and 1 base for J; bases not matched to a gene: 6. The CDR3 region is CASSSLAGGPGTDTQYF. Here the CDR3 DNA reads TGTGCCAGCAGTTCCCTAGCGGGGGGGCCCGGCACAGATACGCAGTATTTT.

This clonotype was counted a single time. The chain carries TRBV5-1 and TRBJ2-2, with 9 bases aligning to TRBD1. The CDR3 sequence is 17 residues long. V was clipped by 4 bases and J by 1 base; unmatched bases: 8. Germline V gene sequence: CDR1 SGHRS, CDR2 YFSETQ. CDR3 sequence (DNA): TGCGCCAGCAGCCTACTACCGGGACAGGGGAACACCGGGGAGCTGTTTTTT. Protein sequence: CASSLLPGQGNTGELFF.

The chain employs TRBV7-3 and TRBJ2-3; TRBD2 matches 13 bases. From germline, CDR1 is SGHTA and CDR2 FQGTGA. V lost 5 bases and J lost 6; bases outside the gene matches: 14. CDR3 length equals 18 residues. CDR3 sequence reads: CASSEEILAGGPGDTQYF. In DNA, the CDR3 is TGTGCCAGCAGCGAAGAGATACTAGCGGGAGGGCCAGGGGATACGCAGTATTTT.

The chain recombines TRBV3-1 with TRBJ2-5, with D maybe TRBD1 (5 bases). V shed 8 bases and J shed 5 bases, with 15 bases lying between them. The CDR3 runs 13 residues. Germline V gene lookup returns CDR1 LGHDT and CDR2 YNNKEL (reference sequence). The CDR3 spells CASSYSGLETQYF. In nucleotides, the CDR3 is TGTGCCAGCTCCTATTCAGGGTTGGAGACCCAGTACTTC.

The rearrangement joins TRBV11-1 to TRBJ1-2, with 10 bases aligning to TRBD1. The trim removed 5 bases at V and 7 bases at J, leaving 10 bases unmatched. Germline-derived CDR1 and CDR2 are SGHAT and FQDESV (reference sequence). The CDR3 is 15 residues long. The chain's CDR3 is CASSRDRGRNSGYTF. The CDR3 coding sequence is TGTGCCAGCAGCCGCGACAGGGGGCGGAATTCTGGCTACACCTTC.

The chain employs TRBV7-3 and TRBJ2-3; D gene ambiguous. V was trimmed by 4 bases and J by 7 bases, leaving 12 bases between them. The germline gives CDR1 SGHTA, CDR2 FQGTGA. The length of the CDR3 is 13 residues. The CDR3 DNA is TGTGCCAGCAGCTCATCAGACGGAAATACGCAGTATTTT. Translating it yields CASSSSDGNTQYF. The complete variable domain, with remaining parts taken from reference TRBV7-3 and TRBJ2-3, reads GAGVSQTPSNKVTEKGKYVELRCDPISGHTALYWYRQSLGQGPEFLIYFQGTGAADDSGLPNDRFFAVRPEGSVSTLKIQRTERGDSAVYLCASSSSDGNTQYFGPGTRLTVL.

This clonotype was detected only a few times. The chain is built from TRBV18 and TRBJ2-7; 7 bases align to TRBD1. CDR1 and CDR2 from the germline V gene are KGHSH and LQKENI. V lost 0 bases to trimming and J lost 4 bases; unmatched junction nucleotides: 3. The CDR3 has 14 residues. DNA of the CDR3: TGTGCCAGCTCACCACCGGGACAGTTGTACGAGCAGTACTTC. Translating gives CASSPPGQLYEQYF.

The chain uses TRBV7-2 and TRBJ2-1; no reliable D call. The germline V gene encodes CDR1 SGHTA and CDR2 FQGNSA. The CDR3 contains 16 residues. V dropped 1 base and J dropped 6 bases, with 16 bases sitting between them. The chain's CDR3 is CASSLVRVLAGNEQFF. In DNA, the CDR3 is TGTGCCAGCAGCTTAGTTCGTGTGTTAGCCGGCAATGAGCAGTTCTTC.

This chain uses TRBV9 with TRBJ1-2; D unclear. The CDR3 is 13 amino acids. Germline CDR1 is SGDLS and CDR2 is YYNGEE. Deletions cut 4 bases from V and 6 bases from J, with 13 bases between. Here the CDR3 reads CASSQTQFDGYTF. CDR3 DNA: TGTGCCAGCAGCCAAACGCAGTTTGATGGCTACACCTTC.

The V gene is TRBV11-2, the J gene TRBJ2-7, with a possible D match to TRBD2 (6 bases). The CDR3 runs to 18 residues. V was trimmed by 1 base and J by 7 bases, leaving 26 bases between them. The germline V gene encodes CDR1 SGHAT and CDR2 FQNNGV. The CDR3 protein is CASSLVSRGGSRGSEQYF. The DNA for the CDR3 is TGTGCCAGCAGCTTAGTGTCGCGGGGTGGGTCTAGAGGCAGTGAGCAGTACTTC.

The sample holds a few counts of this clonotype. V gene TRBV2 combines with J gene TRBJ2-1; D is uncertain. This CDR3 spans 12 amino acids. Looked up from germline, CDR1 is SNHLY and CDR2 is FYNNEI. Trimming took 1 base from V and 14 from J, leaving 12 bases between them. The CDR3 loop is CASSEGAAAEFF. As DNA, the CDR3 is TGTGCCAGCAGTGAAGGGGCTGCCGCCGAGTTCTTC.

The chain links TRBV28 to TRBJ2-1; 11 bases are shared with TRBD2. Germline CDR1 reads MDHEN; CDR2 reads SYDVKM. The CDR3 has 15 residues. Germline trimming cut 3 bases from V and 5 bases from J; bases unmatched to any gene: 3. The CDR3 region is CASSLIAGGHNEQFF. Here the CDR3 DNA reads TGTGCCAGCAGTTTGATAGCGGGGGGGCACAATGAGCAGTTCTTC.

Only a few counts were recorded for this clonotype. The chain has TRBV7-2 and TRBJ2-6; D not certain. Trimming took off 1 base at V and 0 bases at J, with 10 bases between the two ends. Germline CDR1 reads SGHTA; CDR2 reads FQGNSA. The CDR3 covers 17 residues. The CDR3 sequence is CASSLDTPYSGANVLTF. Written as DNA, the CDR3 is TGTGCCAGCAGCTTAGATACACCCTACTCTGGGGCCAACGTCCTGACTTTC.

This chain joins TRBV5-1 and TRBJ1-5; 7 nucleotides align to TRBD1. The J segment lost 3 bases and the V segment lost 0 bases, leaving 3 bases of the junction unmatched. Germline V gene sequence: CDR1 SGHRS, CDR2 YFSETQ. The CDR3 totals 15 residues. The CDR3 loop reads CASSLAGTDNQPQHF. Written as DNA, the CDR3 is TGCGCCAGCAGCTTGGCCGGGACAGACAATCAGCCCCAGCATTTT.

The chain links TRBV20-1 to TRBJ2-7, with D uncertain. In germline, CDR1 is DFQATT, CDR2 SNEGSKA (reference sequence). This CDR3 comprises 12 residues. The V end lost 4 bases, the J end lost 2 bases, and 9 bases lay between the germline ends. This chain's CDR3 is CSAKVQPYEQYF. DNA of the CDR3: TGCAGTGCTAAGGTACAACCCTACGAGCAGTACTTC.

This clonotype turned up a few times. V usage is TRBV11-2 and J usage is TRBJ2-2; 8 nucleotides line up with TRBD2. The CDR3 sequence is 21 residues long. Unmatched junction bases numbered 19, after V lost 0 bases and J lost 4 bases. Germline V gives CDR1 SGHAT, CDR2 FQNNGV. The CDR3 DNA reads TGTGCCAGCAGCTTAGAGGATAGCGGGGACCCACCCAACCGTGGCACCGGGGAGCTGTTTTTT. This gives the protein CASSLEDSGDPPNRGTGELFF.

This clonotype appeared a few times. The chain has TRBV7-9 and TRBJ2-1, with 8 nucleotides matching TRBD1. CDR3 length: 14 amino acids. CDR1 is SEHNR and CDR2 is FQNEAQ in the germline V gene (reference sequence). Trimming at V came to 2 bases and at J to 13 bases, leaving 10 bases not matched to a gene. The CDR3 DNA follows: TGTGCCAGCAGCTTAATGTTCGACAGGGGCTCACAGTTCTTC. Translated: CASSLMFDRGSQFF.

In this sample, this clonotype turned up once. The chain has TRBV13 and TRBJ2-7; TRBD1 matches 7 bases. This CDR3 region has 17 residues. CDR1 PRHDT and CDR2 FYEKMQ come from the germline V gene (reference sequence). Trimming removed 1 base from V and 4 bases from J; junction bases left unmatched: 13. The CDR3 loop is CASSLEFRTGERYEQYF. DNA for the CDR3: TGTGCCAGCAGCTTAGAATTCCGGACAGGAGAAAGATACGAGCAGTACTTC.

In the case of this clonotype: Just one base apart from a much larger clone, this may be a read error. CDR3 in amino acids: CASSVEGRNIIYF. The CDR3 bases are TGTGCCAGCAGCGTAGAGGGTAGAAACATCATATATTTT. This chain joins TRBV9 and TRBJ1-3; D unresolved. The CDR3 is made up of 13 amino acids. Per germline, CDR1 SGDLS and CDR2 YYNGEE.

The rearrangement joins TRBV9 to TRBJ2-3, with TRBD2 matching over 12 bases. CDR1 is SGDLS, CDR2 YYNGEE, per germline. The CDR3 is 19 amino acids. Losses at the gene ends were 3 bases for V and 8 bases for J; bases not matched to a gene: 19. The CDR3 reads CASSALAQLAGGPSGTQYF. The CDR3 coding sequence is TGTGCCAGCAGCGCGTTAGCCCAACTAGCGGGGGGCCCGTCTGGTACGCAGTATTTT. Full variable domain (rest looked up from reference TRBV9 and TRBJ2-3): DSGVTQTPKHLITATGQRVTLRCSPRSGDLSVYWYQQSLDQGLQFLIQYYNGEERAKGNILERFSAQQFPDLHSELNLSSLELGDSALYFCASSALAQLAGGPSGTQYFGPGTRLTVL.